These 8 T cell receptor beta chains were all obtained from the same sample, sequenced in a study of Ad26.COV2.S vaccination and SARS-CoV-2 variants. Assay: immunoSEQ multiplex PCR; the TCRdb copy retains only in-frame clones and omits some. The sample carries 440,000 or so clones, around 92% recorded once. Treatment here: 15 to 20 received Ad26.COV2.S at low or high dose, single or two shots; about 5 received placebo; per-sample allocation not given. The samples were gathered on day 63 after the first injection of vaccine or placebo. Sequencing was performed on peripheral blood, taken in a trial of Ad26.COV2.S vaccine versus placebo. The receptors come from a person aged 18-60 years who received the Ad26.COV2.S COVID-19 vaccine or a placebo.

This clone appeared once. The CDR3 loop is CASSSLRGSYGYTF. The CDR3 nucleotides read TGTGCCAGTAGTTCGTTACGGGGAAGCTATGGCTACACCTTC. This chain uses TRBV19 with TRBJ1-2, with no clear D. This CDR3 comprises 14 residues. V lost 5 bases, J lost 4 bases, and 14 bases lay in between. Germline CDR1 LNHDA, CDR2 SQIVND (reference sequence).

The chain couples TRBV6-1 to TRBJ1-3; D call uncertain. The CDR3 has 14 residues. Germline-derived CDR1 and CDR2 are MNHNS and SASEGT. Deletions cut 3 bases from V and 0 bases from J, with 6 bases between. The CDR3 nucleotides are TGTGCCAGCAGTGAGACCGTCTCTGGAAACACCATATATTTT. This encodes CASSETVSGNTIYF.

The J gene is TRBJ1-1, the V gene TRBV27; possibly TRBD1 for D (6 bases). V lost 3 bases and J 1 base, leaving 9 bases between the germline ends. The germline V gene has CDR1 MNHEY and CDR2 SMNVEV (reference sequence). The CDR3 totals 14 residues. DNA of the CDR3: TGTGCCAGCAGTTTCAGGGGATCGAACACTGAAGCTTTCTTT. Its translation is CASSFRGSNTEAFF.

This chain links TRBV3-1 (or the pseudogene TRBV3-2) with TRBJ1-5, with unresolved D. Trimming shortened V by 4 bases and J by 4 bases, and 11 bases separated the two germline ends. The germline CDR1 and CDR2 sequences are LGHDT and YNNKEL (reference sequence). This CDR3 is built from 14 residues. CDR3 bases: TGTGCCAGCAGCCCGACCCAATGGAATCAGCCCCAGCATTTT. Its protein product is CASSPTQWNQPQHF.

The rearrangement links TRBV9 to TRBJ2-5; a weak D match, TRBD2 (6 bases). Germline values: CDR1 SGDLS, CDR2 YYNGEE. V was clipped by 0 bases and J by 0 bases, with 9 bases between them. The CDR3 contains 15 residues. CDR3 in amino acids: CASSVAGRYQETQYF. The CDR3 nucleotides are TGTGCCAGCAGCGTAGCTGGGAGGTACCAAGAGACCCAGTACTTC. The entire variable domain, with the rest obtained from reference TRBV9 and TRBJ2-5, is as follows: DSGVTQTPKHLITATGQRVTLRCSPRSGDLSVYWYQQSLDQGLQFLIQYYNGEERAKGNILERFSAQQFPDLHSELNLSSLELGDSALYFCASSVAGRYQETQYFGPGTRLLVL.

The chain is built from TRBV11-2 and TRBJ2-7, with 8 bases lining up with TRBD1. Germline V gives CDR1 SGHAT, CDR2 FQNNGV. The CDR3 sequence is 15 residues long. Trimming removed 5 bases from V and 1 base from J; junction bases left unmatched: 7. In DNA form, the CDR3 reads TGTGCCAGCAGCCCCGCCGACAGGGGATCCTACGAGCAGTACTTC. This sequence encodes CASSPADRGSYEQYF.

V usage is TRBV7-9 and J usage is TRBJ1-3; D remains ambiguous. The CDR3 sequence is 18 residues long. Germline V gene sequence: CDR1 SEHNR, CDR2 FQNEAQ (reference sequence). V was cut by 0 bases and J by 0 bases, with 15 bases left in between. In DNA, the CDR3 is TGTGCCAGCAGCTTAGCCCAAAACGACGGTTTCTCTGGAAACACCATATATTTT. Protein sequence: CASSLAQNDGFSGNTIYF.

The chain employs TRBV2 and TRBJ1-4; D unclear. This CDR3 has 15 residues. CDR1 and CDR2 from the germline V gene are SNHLY and FYNNEI. The V end was cut by 5 bases, the J end by 12 bases, with 22 bases between. In DNA form, the CDR3 reads TGTGCCAGCAGTCTTAGGCTTCGGAGCCCCGAAGAACTGTTTTTT. Encoded protein: CASSLRLRSPEELFF.